These T cell receptor beta chains were read from a single sample in a study of T cells in localized non-small cell lung cancer. Clones were sequenced by immunoSEQ multiplex PCR, and TCRdb holds only the in-frame ones, with some missing. The table shows around 1,600 clones, with under 30% occurring only once. The sequencing used normal lung tissue next to the tumor, collected before any cancer treatment. These receptors all stem from a man aged 35 to 70 with stage II squamous cell lung carcinoma. Each CDR3 is given with its conserved first and last residue. A D gene is named only where the DNA matches it firmly. Clone size is stated in some rows and not others, as once, few, many or a class when expanded.

D | J | size | V | DNA | CDR3
. | TRBJ2-7 | . | TRBV25-1 | TGTGCCAGCAGTGAATCAATAGGCGAGCAGTACTTC | CASSESIGEQYF
. | TRBJ2-3 | hyperexpanded | TRBV28 | TGTGCCAGCAGTTTAATTGGCAGGACCCTCACAGATACGCAGTATTTT | CASSLIGRTLTDTQYF
. | TRBJ2-5 | large | TRBV11-3 | TGTGCCAGCAGCTTATCGACAGGCCAAGAGACCCAGTACTTC | CASSLSTGQETQYF
. | TRBJ2-1 | . | TRBV14 | TGTGCCAGCAGCGGCGCGGGTGAGCAGTTCTTC | CASSGAGEQFF
TRBD2 | TRBJ2-2 | . | TRBV29-1 | TGCAGCGTTGTTAAGGGACTAGAGGCCGGGGAGCTGTTTTTT | CSVVKGLEAGELFF
. | TRBJ1-1 | few | TRBV28 | TGTGCCAGCACCCCGGGGGTAGTGAACACTGAAGCTTTCTTT | CASTPGVVNTEAFF
TRBD1 | TRBJ1-6 | few | TRBV6-1 | TGTGCCAGCAGTGAAGCCTGGACAGGGCAATCACCCCTCCACTTT | CASSEAWTGQSPLHF
TRBD1 | TRBJ2-1 | large | TRBV14 | TGTGCCAGCAGCCACCTCACGGGACAGTACAATGAGCAGTTCTTC | CASSHLTGQYNEQFF
. | TRBJ1-2 | large | TRBV4-1 | TGCGCCAGCAGCCAAGTAGTTCAGGGGAGCTATGGCTACACCTTC | CASSQVVQGSYGYTF
. | TRBJ1-1 | . | TRBV19 | TGTGCCAGTAGTCCTTCGGGACGGATGAACACTGAAGCTTTCTTT | CASSPSGRMNTEAFF
. | TRBJ1-1 | medium-sized | TRBV10-3 | TGTGCCATCAGTGAGTCGACACAGTCACGAAGTATGGCTTTCTTT | CAISESTQSRSMAFF
. | TRBJ2-1 | few | TRBV9 | TGTGCCAGCAGCGTAGAGACTGGGGAGCAGTTCTTC | CASSVETGEQFF
. | TRBJ2-7 | . | TRBV28 | TGTGCCAGCAGTCCTACCCGGGGCTTGCTTAATTACGAGCAGTACTTC | CASSPTRGLLNYEQYF
. | TRBJ1-6 | . | TRBV14 | TGTGCCAGCAGCCTCAGAGGGGGGAATTCACCCCTCCACTTT | CASSLRGGNSPLHF
. | TRBJ1-2 | . | TRBV6-8 | TGTGCCAGCAGTTCTGGGTACAACTATGGCTACACCTTC | CASSSGYNYGYTF
. | TRBJ2-5 | few | TRBV19 | TGTGCCAGTAGCCCCCGGCTGGAAAAGACCCAGTACTTC | CASSPRLEKTQYF
. | TRBJ2-2 | few | TRBV9 | TGTGCCAGCAGCTCGTCCGGGAGTGCTAACACAGGCGGGGAGCTGTTTTTT | CASSSSGSANTGGELFF
TRBD1 | TRBJ1-5 | . | TRBV19 | TGTGCCAGTAGTATCCAAATGACAGGGTCTGGCAATCAGCCCCAGCATTTT | CASSIQMTGSGNQPQHF
. | TRBJ2-1 | medium-sized | TRBV12-2 | TGTGCCGGGTTTATAGCGGGAGGCCCACTCCCTAATGAGCAGTTCTTC | CAGFIAGGPLPNEQFF
TRBD1 | TRBJ1-1 | . | TRBV5-1 | TGCGCCAGCAGCTTCCTAGTAAGACAGGGGAAAGGAAGGAAGACTGAAGCTTTCTTT | CASSFLVRQGKGRKTEAFF
. | TRBJ1-6 | . | TRBV28 | TGTGCCAGCAGCCCGGCGGCGCTTTCACCCCTCCACTTT | CASSPAALSPLHF
. | TRBJ1-2 | few | TRBV11-3 | TGTGCCAGCAGCTTAGAGGGGAGGAGCTATGGCTACACCTTC | CASSLEGRSYGYTF
. | TRBJ1-3 | . | TRBV30 | TGTGCCTGGAAAAGGTCTGGAAACACCATATATTTT | CAWKRSGNTIYF
TRBD1 | TRBJ2-4 | once | TRBV11-3 | TGTGCCAGCAGCTTAGTTAGAGAACCACACAGGGGGCTAAACATTCAGTACTTC | CASSLVREPHRGLNIQYF
. | TRBJ2-1 | large | TRBV15 | TGTGCCACCAGCGCGGTGAGCTCCTACAATGAGCAGTTCTTC | CATSAVSSYNEQFF
. | TRBJ2-7 | . | TRBV9 | TGTGCCAGCAGTGAAGGGACCCCGAAATACTACGAGCAGTACTTC | CASSEGTPKYYEQYF
. | TRBJ2-1 | few | TRBV6-8 | TGTGCCAGCAGTTACTCGATTCTAGCCCATGAGCAGTTCTTC | CASSYSILAHEQFF
. | TRBJ1-1 | . | TRBV11-3 | TGTGCCAGCAGCTTAACGCCGGACCCAGTGGGTGCTTTCTTT | CASSLTPDPVGAFF
. | TRBJ2-7 | . | TRBV28 | TGTGCCAGCAGAGCGGCGGGGGCTCTATCTTACGAGCAGTACTTC | CASRAAGALSYEQYF
TRBD1 | TRBJ1-3 | . | TRBV19 | TGTGCCAGTCGGACAGGAAGGGCGAACACCATATATTTT | CASRTGRANTIYF